Below are 20 T cell receptor beta chains sequenced from a single sample in a study of blood T cell repertoires in COVID-19. This table comes from immunoSEQ multiplex PCR, and its TCRdb copy is limited to in-frame clones, with some not included. The sample records about 45,000 clones, 70% to 90% being singletons. Sequences were obtained from peripheral blood. The receptor source for this set is a woman older than 75 with acute or convalescent COVID-19.

This chain joins TRBV2 and TRBJ1-5; TRBD1 agrees at 8 bases. J gave up 6 bases and V 6 bases, and 4 bases lay outside the gene matches. The CDR3 consists of 13 residues. The V gene's germline CDR1 is SNHLY and CDR2 FYNNEI. In DNA form, the CDR3 reads TGTGCCAGCAGGGACAGGGTAGGTCAGCCCCAGCATTTT. Translating gives CASRDRVGQPQHF.

This chain links TRBV10-3 with TRBJ2-7; 13 bases agree with TRBD2. V was clipped by 5 bases and J by 6 bases; unmatched bases: 7. Germline CDR1 reads ENHRY; CDR2 reads SYGVKD. The CDR3 loop spans 15 amino acids. CDR3 amino acids: CAISRTSGSVVEQYF. The DNA for the CDR3 is TGTGCCATCAGTCGGACTAGCGGGAGTGTGGTCGAGCAGTACTTC.

The chain links TRBV19 to TRBJ1-4; 10 bases are shared with TRBD1. Losses at the gene ends were 1 base for V and 7 bases for J; bases not matched to a gene: 6. This CDR3 has 16 amino acids. The V gene's germline CDR1 is LNHDA and CDR2 SQIVND (reference sequence). DNA for the CDR3: TGTGCCAGTAGTATAGCCCCCGGGACAGGGGCTGAAAAACTGTTTTTT. It yields the protein CASSIAPGTGAEKLFF.

This clone has only a few counts. The genes are TRBV7-2 and TRBJ2-7, with TRBD2 as a possible D gene (6 bases). The ends were cut back, 6 bases at V and 3 bases at J, with 27 bases in the middle. In germline, CDR1 is SGHTA, CDR2 FQGNSA. The CDR3 extends over 18 amino acids. CDR3 DNA: TGTGCCAGCAGTATACAAGGCGTCACGACGGGAGATAACTACGAGCAGTACTTC. It specifies CASSIQGVTTGDNYEQYF.

The chain uses TRBV10-3 and TRBJ2-3; 7 bases line up with TRBD2. This CDR3 has 12 amino acids. Looked up from germline, CDR1 is ENHRY and CDR2 is SYGVKD. Unmatched junction bases numbered 9, after V lost 8 bases and J lost 10 bases. The CDR3 DNA sequence: TGTGCCATCGACGCCGGGGAGGGACCGCAGTATTTT. This sequence encodes CAIDAGEGPQYF.

This sequence joins TRBV9 and TRBJ2-1; TRBD2 matches at 8 bases. Germline values: CDR1 SGDLS, CDR2 YYNGEE. CDR3 length: 15 amino acids. After removal of 0 bases from V and 9 bases from J, the junction contained 8 bases not matched to a gene. The DNA for the CDR3 is TGTGCCAGCAGCGTAGCTACGGGAGGGCCGGTTGAGCAGTTCTTC. It specifies CASSVATGGPVEQFF.

In its sample, this clone was seen once. V gene TRBV19 combines with J gene TRBJ1-1; D perhaps matches TRBD1 (6 bases). The germline V gene has CDR1 LNHDA and CDR2 SQIVND (reference sequence). The ends were cut back, 3 bases at V and 5 bases at J, with 13 bases in the middle. The CDR3 consists of 14 residues. The CDR3 protein is CASSIQGMGTEAFF. CDR3 nucleotides: TGTGCCAGTAGTATTCAGGGGATGGGGACTGAAGCTTTCTTT.

This clone was recorded a few times. The genes are TRBV28 and TRBJ2-2, with 11 nucleotides matching TRBD2. CDR1 is MDHEN, CDR2 SYDVKM, per germline. V was pared by 4 bases and J by 6 bases, with 7 bases of the junction left unmatched. The CDR3 totals 16 residues. CDR3 sequence: CASSSGTSGVPGELFF. The CDR3 DNA sequence: TGTGCCAGCAGTTCCGGGACTAGCGGTGTCCCCGGGGAGCTGTTTTTT.

This sequence joins TRBV14 and TRBJ2-7; 7 bases are shared with TRBD1. The germline gives CDR1 SGHDN, CDR2 FVKESK. V lost 1 base to trimming and J lost 0 bases; unmatched junction nucleotides: 12. This CDR3 contains 18 residues. Written as DNA, the CDR3 is TGTGCCAGCAGCCAAGGTTACAGGGGACGCCAAAACTCCTACGAGCAGTACTTC. This encodes CASSQGYRGRQNSYEQYF.

The chain carries TRBV6-5 and TRBJ1-2; TRBD1 matches 7 bases. Losses at the gene ends were 5 bases for V and 0 bases for J; bases not matched to a gene: 6. Per germline, CDR1 MNHEY and CDR2 SVGAGI. The CDR3 consists of 15 residues. The CDR3, as DNA: TGTGCCAGCAGTCTCAACAGGGGAACTAACTATGGCTACACCTTC. It encodes CASSLNRGTNYGYTF.

The J gene is TRBJ2-5, the V gene TRBV5-5, with 7 bases fitting TRBD2. Germline CDR1 and CDR2: SGHKS and YYEKEE (reference sequence). The V and J ends lost 3 bases and 2 bases, in that order; junction bases with no gene match: 4. This CDR3 contains 14 residues. CDR3 region: CASSSGTTQETQYF. CDR3 coding DNA: TGTGCCAGCAGCTCCGGGACTACTCAAGAGACCCAGTACTTC.

This sequence joins TRBV7-9 and TRBJ1-1, with TRBD1 matching over 11 bases. The CDR3 contains 17 residues. V trimming: 2 bases; J trimming: 10 bases; junction bases outside the gene matches: 15. Germline lookup yields CDR1 SEHNR and CDR2 FQNEAQ (reference sequence). In nucleotides, the CDR3 is TGTGCCAGCAGCTTATCCCGGGACAGGGGGGAGCTCTTGGGAGCTTTCTTT. Residues: CASSLSRDRGELLGAFF.

The CDR3 DNA sequence: TGTGCCAGCAGCCTCACTAGTCAATTAAACACAGATACGCAGTATTTT. Its translation is CASSLTSQLNTDTQYF. The chain couples TRBV3-1 (or the pseudogene TRBV3-2) to TRBJ2-3; possibly TRBD2 for D (5 bases). The germline V gene encodes CDR1 LGHDT and CDR2 YNNKEL (reference sequence). The CDR3 has 16 amino acids. Trimming took 4 bases from V and 2 from J, leaving 16 bases between them.

The rearrangement links TRBV5-1 to TRBJ2-7, with D possibly matching TRBD2 (6 bases). Germline values: CDR1 SGHRS, CDR2 YFSETQ. Trimming cost V 0 bases and J 3 bases, with 10 bases left between them. The CDR3 contains 14 residues. The CDR3 DNA is TGCGCCAGCAGCTTGGAGGAGGGGTTCTACGAGCAGTACTTC. Amino acid sequence: CASSLEEGFYEQYF. Variable domain in full (rest from reference TRBV5-1 and TRBJ2-7): KAGVTQTPRYLIKTRGQQVTLSCSPISGHRSVSWYQQTPGQGLQFLFEYFSETQRNKGNFPGRFSGRQFSNSRSEMNVSTLELGDSALYLCASSLEEGFYEQYFGPGTRLTVT.

The rearrangement joins TRBV12-2 to TRBJ2-2; TRBD2 is the table's D call, not checked against the DNA. TRBV12-2 is a pseudogene. This CDR3 has 18 residues. CDR3 nucleotides: TGTGCAAGTCGCTTCCCTCCAAGCGGGAGGGCCACAGTCGGGGAGCTGTTTTTT. Translating it yields CASRFPPSGRATVGELFF.

The chain uses TRBV5-4 and TRBJ2-3, with TRBD2 matching 7 bases. The V gene end was trimmed by 0 bases and the J gene end by 5 bases; junction bases not matched to a gene: 6. This CDR3 comprises 15 residues. CDR1 is SGHNT, CDR2 YYREEE, per germline (reference sequence). Here the CDR3 reads CASSLGGSRIDTQYF. CDR3 DNA sequence: TGTGCCAGCAGCTTGGGCGGGAGTCGTATAGATACGCAGTATTTT.

The CDR3 spells CASSTGTSGSKETQYF. In DNA, the CDR3 is TGTGCCAGCAGCACTGGGACTAGCGGGAGTAAAGAGACCCAGTACTTC. The chain combines TRBV5-4 with TRBJ2-5, with 14 bases fitting TRBD2. The germline gives CDR1 SGHNT, CDR2 YYREEE (reference sequence). After removal of 4 bases from V and 3 bases from J, the junction contained 5 bases not matched to a gene. CDR3 length equals 16 residues.

The chain employs TRBV28 and TRBJ2-1; TRBD1 might be the D (6 bases). From germline, CDR1 is MDHEN and CDR2 SYDVKM. Trimming shortened V by 4 bases and J by 10 bases, and 11 bases separated the two germline ends. This CDR3 spans 12 amino acids. The CDR3 bases are TGTGCCAGCAGTTCCAACGACAGGGAGCAGTTCTTC. This codes for CASSSNDREQFF.

This clone was detected only once. The chain recombines TRBV3-1 (or the pseudogene TRBV3-2) with TRBJ1-1; TRBD1 agrees at 8 bases. The J segment lost 6 bases and the V segment lost 5 bases, leaving 11 bases of the junction unmatched. The CDR3 runs to 15 residues. Germline V gives CDR1 LGHDT, CDR2 YNNKEL (reference sequence). CDR3 sequence reads: CASSIYRDRISEAFF. The CDR3 DNA is TGTGCCAGCAGCATTTACCGGGACAGGATTTCTGAAGCTTTCTTT.

CDR3 protein: CASSLLGLAYNEQFF. The DNA for the CDR3 is TGTGCCAGCAGTTTATTGGGACTAGCCTACAATGAGCAGTTCTTC. This chain uses TRBV28 with TRBJ2-1; 8 bases fit TRBD2. CDR1 is MDHEN and CDR2 is SYDVKM in the germline V gene. The length of the CDR3 is 15 residues. V dropped 1 base and J dropped 2; count of bases not matched to a gene: 1.